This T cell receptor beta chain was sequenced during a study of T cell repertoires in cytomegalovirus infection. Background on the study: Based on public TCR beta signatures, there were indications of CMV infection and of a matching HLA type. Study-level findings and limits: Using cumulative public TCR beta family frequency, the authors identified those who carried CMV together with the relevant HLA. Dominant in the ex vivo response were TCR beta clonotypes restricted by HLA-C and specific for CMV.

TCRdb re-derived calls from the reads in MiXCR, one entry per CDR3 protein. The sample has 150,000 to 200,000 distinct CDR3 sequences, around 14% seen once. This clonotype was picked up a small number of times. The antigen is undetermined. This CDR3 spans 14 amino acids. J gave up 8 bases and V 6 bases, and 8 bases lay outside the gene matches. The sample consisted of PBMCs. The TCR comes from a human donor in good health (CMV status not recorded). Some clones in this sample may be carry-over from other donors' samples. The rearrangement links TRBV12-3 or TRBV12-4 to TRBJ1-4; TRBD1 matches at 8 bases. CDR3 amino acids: CASSPTGEGEKLFF. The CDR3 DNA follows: TGTGCCAGCAGCCCGACAGGGGAAGGAGAAAAACTGTTTTTT.